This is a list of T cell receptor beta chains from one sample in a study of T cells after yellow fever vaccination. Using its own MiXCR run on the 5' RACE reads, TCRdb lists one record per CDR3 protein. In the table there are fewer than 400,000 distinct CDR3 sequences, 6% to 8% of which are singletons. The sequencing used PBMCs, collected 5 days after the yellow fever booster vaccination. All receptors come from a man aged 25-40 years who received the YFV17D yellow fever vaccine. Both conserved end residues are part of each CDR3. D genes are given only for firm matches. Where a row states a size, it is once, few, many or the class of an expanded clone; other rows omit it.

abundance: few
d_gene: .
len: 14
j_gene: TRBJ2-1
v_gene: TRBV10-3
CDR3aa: CAISAGQTYNEQFF
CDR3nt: TGTGCCATCAGTGCGGGGCAGACCTACAATGAGCAGTTCTTC

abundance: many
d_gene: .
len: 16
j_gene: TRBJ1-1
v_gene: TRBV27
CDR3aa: CASSRTTTKMNTEAFF
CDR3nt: TGTGCCAGCAGCCGTACAACCACTAAAATGAACACTGAAGCTTTCTTT

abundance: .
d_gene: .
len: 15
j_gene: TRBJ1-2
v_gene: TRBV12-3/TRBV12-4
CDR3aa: CASRAGTDKNYGYTF
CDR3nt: TGTGCCAGTAGGGCCGGGACCGACAAAAACTATGGCTACACCTTC

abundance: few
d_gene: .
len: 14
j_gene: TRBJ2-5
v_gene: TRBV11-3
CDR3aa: CASSFHGDRETQYF
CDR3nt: TGTGCCAGCAGCTTCCACGGGGACCGAGAGACCCAGTACTTC

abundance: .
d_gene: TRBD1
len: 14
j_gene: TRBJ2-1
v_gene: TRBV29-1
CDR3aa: CSVELTGYYNEQFF
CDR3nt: TGCAGCGTTGAGCTGACAGGGTATTACAATGAGCAGTTCTTC

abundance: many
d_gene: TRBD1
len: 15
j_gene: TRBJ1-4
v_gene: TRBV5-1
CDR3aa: CASSLVGGDNEKLFF
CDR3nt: TGCGCCAGCAGCTTGGTAGGGGGCGATAATGAAAAACTGTTTTTT

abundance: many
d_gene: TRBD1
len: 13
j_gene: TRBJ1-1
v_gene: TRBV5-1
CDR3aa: CASGGQGGHEAFF
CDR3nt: TGCGCCAGCGGGGGACAGGGCGGGCATGAAGCTTTCTTT

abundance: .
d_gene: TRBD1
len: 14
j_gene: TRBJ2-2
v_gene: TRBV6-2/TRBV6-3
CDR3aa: CAAMTGDGTGELFF
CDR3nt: TGTGCCGCTATGACAGGGGACGGAACCGGGGAGCTGTTTTTT

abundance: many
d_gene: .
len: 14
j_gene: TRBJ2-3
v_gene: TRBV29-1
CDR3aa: CSLLGAGSTDTQYF
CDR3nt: TGCAGCCTTCTGGGGGCGGGGAGCACAGATACGCAGTATTTT

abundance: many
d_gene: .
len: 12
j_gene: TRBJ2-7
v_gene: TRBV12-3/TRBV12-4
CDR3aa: CASSRTIYEQYF
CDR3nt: TGTGCCAGCAGTCGGACTATCTACGAGCAGTACTTC

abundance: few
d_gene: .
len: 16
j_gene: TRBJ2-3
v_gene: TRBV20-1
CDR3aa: CSARVAGVVSTDTQYF
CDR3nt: TGCAGTGCTAGGGTGGCGGGCGTGGTTAGCACAGATACGCAGTATTTT